This is a list of T cell receptor beta chains from one sample in a study of T cells in localized non-small cell lung cancer. Sequenced by immunoSEQ multiplex PCR; TCRdb stores in-frame clones only, minus some. Here the sample spans under 6,000 clones, over 25% being singletons. This specimen consisted of lung tumor tissue, obtained before any cancer treatment. The receptors here all came from a man between 40 and 75 years old with stage III squamous cell lung carcinoma. CDR3s include the opening cysteine and the closing phenylalanine or tryptophan. D genes are given only for firm matches. The size of a clone is reported for some rows only, either as once, few or many, or as a class for expanded clones.

D gene	clone size	V gene	J gene	CDR3 protein	CDR3 DNA
NA	NA	TRBV19	TRBJ1-1	CASKGGAVFMNTEAFF	TGTGCCAGTAAGGGTGGGGCGGTTTTTATGAACACTGAAGCTTTCTTT
NA	NA	TRBV5-1	TRBJ2-7	CASRMIPGRRTYEQYF	TGCGCCAGCAGGATGATACCGGGACGGCGTACCTACGAGCAGTACTTC
TRBD1	NA	TRBV15	TRBJ1-4	CATYPGQVLRKTVF	TGTGCCACCTACCCCGGACAGGTTTTACGAAAAACTGTTTTT
NA	NA	TRBV29-1	TRBJ1-4	CSVRTGNENKKLFF	TGCAGCGTTCGTACAGGGAATGAAAATAAAAAACTGTTTTTT
NA	large	TRBV9	TRBJ2-2	CASSVMTTGRSGELFF	TGTGCCAGCAGTGTTATGACTACCGGGCGCTCCGGGGAGCTGTTTTTT
NA	few	TRBV9	TRBJ1-6	CASSRQPSYNSPLHF	TGTGCCAGCAGCCGACAGCCCTCCTATAATTCACCCCTCCACTTT
NA	few	TRBV6-8	TRBJ2-7	CASSMKGGYEQYF	TGTGCCAGCAGTATGAAAGGGGGCTACGAGCAGTACTTC
NA	few	TRBV11-3	TRBJ2-6	CASSSTGGAISGANVLTF	TGTGCCAGCAGCTCGACCGGGGGCGCGATCTCTGGGGCCAACGTCCTGACTTTC
TRBD1	NA	TRBV11-3	TRBJ2-5	CASSKLQGARETQYF	TGTGCCAGCAGCAAACTACAGGGGGCGAGAGAGACCCAGTACTTC
NA	NA	TRBV9	TRBJ2-2	CATKGTANTGELFF	TGTGCCACCAAAGGGACGGCGAACACCGGGGAGCTGTTTTTT
NA	NA	TRBV6-7	TRBJ1-1	CASGLGTEAFF	TGTGCCAGCGGTTTGGGCACTGAAGCTTTCTTT
NA	NA	TRBV2	TRBJ2-5	CASSEAGGPRETQYF	TGTGCCAGCAGTGAAGCGGGGGGGCCTCGGGAGACCCAGTACTTC
TRBD2	few	TRBV15	TRBJ2-1	CATSRERGEYNEQFF	TGTGCCACCAGCAGAGAGCGGGGGGAATACAATGAGCAGTTCTTC
NA	few	TRBV6-8	TRBJ2-3	CAISARGGDGDTQYF	TGTGCCATCAGCGCCAGGGGGGGAGATGGAGATACGCAGTATTTT